The present entry profiles one T cell receptor (beta chain) with its context. The sample originates from a study of CD8+ T cells in alopecia areata. The V gene end was trimmed by 3 bases and the J gene end by 3 bases; junction bases not matched to a gene: 6. Germline CDR1 GTSNPN, CDR2 SVGIG (reference sequence). The CDR3 has 15 residues. RNA, once extracted, was reverse transcribed into cDNA for use as the sequencing template. The repertoire was sequenced with immunoSEQ multiplex PCR; TCRdb's copy has only in-frame clones and lacks some. The data contain about 200,000 clones, about 60% of them singletons. Treatment indicated: oral pan-JAK inhibitor, 5-10 mg twice daily.

The sequencing used CD4+ T cells sorted from blood, collected at week 4, from a patient treated with tofacitinib. The TCR comes from a human donor with alopecia areata. This chain connects TRBV30 to TRBJ1-1; 11 nucleotides line up with TRBD1. In DNA form, the CDR3 reads TGTGCCTGGAGGGGCTTGGGACAGGGGGACACTGAAGCTTTCTTT. Its protein is CAWRGLGQGDTEAFF.